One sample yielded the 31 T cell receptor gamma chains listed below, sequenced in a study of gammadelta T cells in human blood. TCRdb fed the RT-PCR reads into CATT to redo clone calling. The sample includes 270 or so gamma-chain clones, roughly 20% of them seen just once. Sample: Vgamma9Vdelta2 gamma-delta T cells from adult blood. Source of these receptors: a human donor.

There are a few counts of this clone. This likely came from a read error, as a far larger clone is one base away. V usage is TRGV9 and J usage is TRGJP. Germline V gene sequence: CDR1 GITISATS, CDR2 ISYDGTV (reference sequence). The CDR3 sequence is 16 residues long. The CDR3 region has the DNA TGTGCCTTGTGGGAGGTGCGAGAGTTGGGCAAAAAAACCAAGGTATTT. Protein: CALWEVRELGKKTKVF.

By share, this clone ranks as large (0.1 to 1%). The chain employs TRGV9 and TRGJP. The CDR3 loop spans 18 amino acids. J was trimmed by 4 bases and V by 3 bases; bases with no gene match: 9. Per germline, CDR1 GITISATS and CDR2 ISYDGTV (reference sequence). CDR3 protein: CALWERPLQELGKKIKVF. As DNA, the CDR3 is TGTGCCTTGTGGGAGCGTCCTCTCCAAGAGTTGGGCAAAAAAATCAAGGTATTT.

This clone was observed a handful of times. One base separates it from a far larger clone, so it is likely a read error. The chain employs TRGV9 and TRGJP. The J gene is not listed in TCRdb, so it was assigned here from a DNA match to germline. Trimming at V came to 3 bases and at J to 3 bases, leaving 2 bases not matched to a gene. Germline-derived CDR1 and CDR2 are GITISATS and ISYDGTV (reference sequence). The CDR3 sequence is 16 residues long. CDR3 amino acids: CALWEMQELGKKIKVF. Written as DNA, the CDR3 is TGTGCCTTGTGGGAGATGCAAGAGTTGGGCAAAAAAATCAAGGTATTT.

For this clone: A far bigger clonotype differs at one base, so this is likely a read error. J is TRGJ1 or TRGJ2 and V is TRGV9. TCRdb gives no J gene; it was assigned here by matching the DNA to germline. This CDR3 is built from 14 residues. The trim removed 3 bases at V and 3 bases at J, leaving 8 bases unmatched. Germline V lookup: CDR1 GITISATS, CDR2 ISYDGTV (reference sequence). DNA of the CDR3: TGTGCCTTGTGGGAGCTCATGAGTTATTATAAGAAACTCTTT. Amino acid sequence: CALWELMSYYKKLF.

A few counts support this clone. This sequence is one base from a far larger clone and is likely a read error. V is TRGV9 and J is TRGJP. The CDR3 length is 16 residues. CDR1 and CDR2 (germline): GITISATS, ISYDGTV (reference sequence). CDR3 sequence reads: CALWEVQGLGKKIKVF. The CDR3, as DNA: TGTGCCTTGTGGGAGGTTCAAGGGTTGGGCAAAAAAATCAAGGTATTT.

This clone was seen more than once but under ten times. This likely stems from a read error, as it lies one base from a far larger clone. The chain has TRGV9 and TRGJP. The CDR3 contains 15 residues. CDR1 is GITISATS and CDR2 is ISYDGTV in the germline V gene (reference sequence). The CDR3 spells CALWLQELDKKIKVF. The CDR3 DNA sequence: TGTGCCTTGTGGTTACAAGAGTTGGACAAAAAAATCAAGGTATTT.

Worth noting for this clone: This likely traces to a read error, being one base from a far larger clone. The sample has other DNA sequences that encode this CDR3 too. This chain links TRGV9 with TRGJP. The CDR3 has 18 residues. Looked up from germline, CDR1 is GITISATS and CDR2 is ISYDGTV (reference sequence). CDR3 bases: TGTGCTTTGTGGGAGATGCAGGGGCAAGAGTTGGGCAAAAAAATCAAGGTATTT. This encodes CALWEMQGQELGKKIKVF.

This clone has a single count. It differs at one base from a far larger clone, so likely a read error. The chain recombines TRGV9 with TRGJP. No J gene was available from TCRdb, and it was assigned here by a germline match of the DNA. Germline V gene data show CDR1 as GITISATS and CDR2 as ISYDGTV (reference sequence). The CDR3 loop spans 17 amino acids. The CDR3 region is CALWGTTQELGKKIKVF. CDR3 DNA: TGTGCATTGTGGGGGACCACGCAAGAGTTGGGCAAAAAAATCAAGGTATTT.

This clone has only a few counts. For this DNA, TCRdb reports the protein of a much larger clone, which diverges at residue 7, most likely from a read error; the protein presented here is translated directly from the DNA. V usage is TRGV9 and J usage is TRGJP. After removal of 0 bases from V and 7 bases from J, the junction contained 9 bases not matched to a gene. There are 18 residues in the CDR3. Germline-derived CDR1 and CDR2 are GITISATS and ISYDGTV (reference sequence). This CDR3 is CALWEVSTGELGKKIKVF. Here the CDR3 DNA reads TGTGCCTTGTGGGAGGTGTCCACGGGGGAGTTGGGCAAAAAAATCAAGGTATTT.

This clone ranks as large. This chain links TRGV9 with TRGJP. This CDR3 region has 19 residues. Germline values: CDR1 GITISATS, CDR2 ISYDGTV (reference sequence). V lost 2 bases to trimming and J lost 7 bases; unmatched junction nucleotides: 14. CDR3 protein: CALWEGEVYHELGKKIKVF. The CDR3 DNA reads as TGTGCCTTGTGGGAGGGCGAGGTATACCATGAGTTGGGCAAAAAAATCAAGGTATTT.

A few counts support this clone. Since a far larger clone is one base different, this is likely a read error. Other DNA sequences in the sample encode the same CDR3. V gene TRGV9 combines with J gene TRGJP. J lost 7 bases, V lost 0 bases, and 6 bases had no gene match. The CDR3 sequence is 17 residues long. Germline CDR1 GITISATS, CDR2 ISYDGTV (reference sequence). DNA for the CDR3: TGTGCCTTGTGGGAGGTGCAGGGGGAGTTGGGCAAAAAAATCAAGGTATTT. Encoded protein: CALWEVQGELGKKIKVF.

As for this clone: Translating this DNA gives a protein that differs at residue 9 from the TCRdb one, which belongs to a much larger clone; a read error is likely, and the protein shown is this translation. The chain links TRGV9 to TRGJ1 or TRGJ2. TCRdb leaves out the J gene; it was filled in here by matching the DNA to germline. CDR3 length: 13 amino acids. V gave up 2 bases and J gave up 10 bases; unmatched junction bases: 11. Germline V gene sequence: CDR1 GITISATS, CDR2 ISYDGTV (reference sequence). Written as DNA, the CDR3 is TGTGCCTTGTGGGAGGATCGGCCCTGGAAGAAACTCTTT. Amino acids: CALWEDRPWKKLF.

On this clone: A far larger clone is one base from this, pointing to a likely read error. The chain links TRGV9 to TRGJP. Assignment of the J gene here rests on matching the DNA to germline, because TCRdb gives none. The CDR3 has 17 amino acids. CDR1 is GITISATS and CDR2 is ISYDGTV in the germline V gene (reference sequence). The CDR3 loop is CALWEEHRELGKKIKVF. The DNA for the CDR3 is TGCGCCTTGTGGGAGGAACATAGAGAGTTGGGCAAAAAAATCAAGGTATTT.

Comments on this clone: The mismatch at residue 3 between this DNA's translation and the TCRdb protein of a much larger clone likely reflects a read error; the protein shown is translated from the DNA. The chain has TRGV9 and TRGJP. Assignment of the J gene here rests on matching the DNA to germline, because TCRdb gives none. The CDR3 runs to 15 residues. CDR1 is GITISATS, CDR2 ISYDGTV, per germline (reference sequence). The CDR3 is CASWSKELGKKIKVF. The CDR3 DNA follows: TGTGCCTCGTGGAGTAAAGAGTTGGGCAAAAAAATCAAGGTATTT.

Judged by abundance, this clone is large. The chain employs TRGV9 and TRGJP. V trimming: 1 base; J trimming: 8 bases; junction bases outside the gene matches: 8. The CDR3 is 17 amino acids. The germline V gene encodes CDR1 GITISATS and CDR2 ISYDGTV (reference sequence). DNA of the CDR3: TGTGCCTTGTGGGAGGTCGATCAACAGTTGGGCAAAAAAATCAAGGTATTT. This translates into CALWEVDQQLGKKIKVF.

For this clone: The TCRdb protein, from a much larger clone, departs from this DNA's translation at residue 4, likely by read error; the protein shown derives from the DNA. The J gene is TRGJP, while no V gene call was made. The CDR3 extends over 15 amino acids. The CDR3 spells CALGKQELGKKIKVF. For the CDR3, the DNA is TGTGCCTTGGGGAAGCAAGAGTTGGGCAAAAAAATCAAGGTATTT.

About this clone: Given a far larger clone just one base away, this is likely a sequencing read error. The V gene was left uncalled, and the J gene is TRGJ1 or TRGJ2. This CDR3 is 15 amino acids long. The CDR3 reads CAMWEPPGNYYKKLF. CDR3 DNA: TGTGCCATGTGGGAGCCACCGGGTAATTATTATAAGAAACTCTTT.

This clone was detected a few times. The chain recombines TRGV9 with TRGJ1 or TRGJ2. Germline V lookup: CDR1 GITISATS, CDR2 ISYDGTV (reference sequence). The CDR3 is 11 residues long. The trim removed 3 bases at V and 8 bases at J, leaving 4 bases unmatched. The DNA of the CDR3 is TGTGCCTTGTGGGAGACCCATAAGAAACTCTTT. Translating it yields CALWETHKKLF.

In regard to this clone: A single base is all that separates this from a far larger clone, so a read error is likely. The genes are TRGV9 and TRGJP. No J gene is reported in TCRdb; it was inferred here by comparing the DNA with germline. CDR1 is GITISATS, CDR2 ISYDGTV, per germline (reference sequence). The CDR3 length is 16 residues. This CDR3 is CALWEKQELGKKIKVF. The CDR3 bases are TGTGCCTTGTGGGAGAAGCAAGAGTTGGGTAAAAAAATCAAGGTATTT.

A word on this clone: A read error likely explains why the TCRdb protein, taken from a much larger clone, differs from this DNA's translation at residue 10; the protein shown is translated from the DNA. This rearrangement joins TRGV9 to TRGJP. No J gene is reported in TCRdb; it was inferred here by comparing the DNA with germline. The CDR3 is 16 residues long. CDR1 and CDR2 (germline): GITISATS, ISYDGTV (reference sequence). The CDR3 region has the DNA TGTGCCTTGTGGGAGGAGGATATGTTGGACAAAAAAATCAAGGTATTT. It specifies CALWEEDMLDKKIKVF.

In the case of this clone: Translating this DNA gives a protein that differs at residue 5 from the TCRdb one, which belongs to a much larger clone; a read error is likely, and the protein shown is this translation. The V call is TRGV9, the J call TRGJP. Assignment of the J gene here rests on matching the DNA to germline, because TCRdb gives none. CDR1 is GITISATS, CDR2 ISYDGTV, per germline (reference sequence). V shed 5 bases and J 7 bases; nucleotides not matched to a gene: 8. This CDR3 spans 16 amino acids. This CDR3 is CALWGASELGKKIKVF. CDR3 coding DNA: TGTGCCTTGTGGGGGGCCTCCGAGTTGGGCAAAAAAATCAAGGTATTT.

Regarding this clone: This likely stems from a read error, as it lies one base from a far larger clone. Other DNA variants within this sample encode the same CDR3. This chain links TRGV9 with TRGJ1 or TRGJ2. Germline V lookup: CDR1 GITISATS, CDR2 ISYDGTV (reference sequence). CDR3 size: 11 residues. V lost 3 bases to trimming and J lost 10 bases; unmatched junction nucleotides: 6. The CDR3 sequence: CALWESGKKLF. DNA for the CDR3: TGTGCCTTGTGGGAGTCAGGCAAGAAACTCTTT.

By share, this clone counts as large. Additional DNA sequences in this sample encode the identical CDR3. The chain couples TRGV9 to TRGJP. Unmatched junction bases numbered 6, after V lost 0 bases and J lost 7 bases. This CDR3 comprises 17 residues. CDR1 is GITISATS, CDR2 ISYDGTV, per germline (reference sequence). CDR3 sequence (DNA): TGTGCCTTGTGGGAGGTGCAGGGTGAGTTGGGCAAAAAAATCAAGGTATTT. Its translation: CALWEVQGELGKKIKVF.

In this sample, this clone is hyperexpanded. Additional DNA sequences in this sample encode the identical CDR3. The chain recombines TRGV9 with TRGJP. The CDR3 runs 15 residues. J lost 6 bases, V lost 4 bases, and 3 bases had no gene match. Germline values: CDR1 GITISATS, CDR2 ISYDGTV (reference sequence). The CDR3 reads CALWESELGKKIKVF. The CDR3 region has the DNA TGTGCCTTGTGGGAATCAGAGTTGGGCAAAAAAATCAAGGTATTT.

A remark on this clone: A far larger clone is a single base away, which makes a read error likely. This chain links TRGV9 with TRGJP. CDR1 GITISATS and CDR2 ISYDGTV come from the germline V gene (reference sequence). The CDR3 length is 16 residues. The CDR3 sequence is CALWEVVELDKKIKVF. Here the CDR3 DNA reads TGTGCCTTGTGGGAGGTAGTTGAGTTGGACAAAAAAATCAAGGTATTT.

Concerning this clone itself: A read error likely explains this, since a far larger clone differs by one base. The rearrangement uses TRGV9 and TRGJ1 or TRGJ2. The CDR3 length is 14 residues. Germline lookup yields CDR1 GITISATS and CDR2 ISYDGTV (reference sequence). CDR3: CALLEDQNYYKKLF. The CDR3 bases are TGTGCCTTGTTGGAGGACCAGAATTATTATAAGAAACTCTTT.

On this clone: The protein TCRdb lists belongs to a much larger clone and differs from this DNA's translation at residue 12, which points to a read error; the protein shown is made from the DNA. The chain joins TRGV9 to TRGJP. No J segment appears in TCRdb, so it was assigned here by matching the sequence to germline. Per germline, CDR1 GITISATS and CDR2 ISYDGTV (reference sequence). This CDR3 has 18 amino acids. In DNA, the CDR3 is TGTGCCTTGTGGGAGGTTCTAATCCAAGAGTTGGACAAAAAAATCAAGGTATTT. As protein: CALWEVLIQELDKKIKVF.

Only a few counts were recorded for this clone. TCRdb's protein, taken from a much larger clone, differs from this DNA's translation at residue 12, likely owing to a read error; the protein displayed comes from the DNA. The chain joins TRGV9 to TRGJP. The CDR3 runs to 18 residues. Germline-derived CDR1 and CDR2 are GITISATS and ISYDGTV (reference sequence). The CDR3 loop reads CALWEVTTGELSKKIKVF. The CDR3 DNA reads TGTGCCTTGTGGGAGGTGACCACGGGGGAGTTGAGCAAAAAAATCAAGGTATTT.

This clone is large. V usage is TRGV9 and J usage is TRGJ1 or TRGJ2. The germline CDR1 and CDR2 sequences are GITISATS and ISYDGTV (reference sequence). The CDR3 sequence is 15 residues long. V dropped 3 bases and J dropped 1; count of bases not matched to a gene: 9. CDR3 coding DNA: TGTGCCTTGTGGGAGCCACCGGGTAATTATTATAAGAAACTCTTT. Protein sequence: CALWEPPGNYYKKLF.

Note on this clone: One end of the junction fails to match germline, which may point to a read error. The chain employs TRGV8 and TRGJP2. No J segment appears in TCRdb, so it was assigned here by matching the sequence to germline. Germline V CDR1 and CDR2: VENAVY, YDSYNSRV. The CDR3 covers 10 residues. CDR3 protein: CSGSDWIKTF. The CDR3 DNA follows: TGCAGTGGTAGTGATTGGATCAAGACGTTT.

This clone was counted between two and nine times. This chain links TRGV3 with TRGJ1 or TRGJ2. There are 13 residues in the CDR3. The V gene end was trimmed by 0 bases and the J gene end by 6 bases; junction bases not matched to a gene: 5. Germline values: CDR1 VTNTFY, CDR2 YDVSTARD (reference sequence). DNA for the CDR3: TGTGCCACCTGGGACAGGCGGGGTTATAAGAAACTCTTT. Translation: CATWDRRGYKKLF.